The 8 T cell receptor beta chains below come from one sample, sequenced in a study of identical twins. TCRdb called the 5' RACE reads again in MiXCR, with one record for every CDR3 protein. This sample has approximately 280,000 distinct CDR3 sequences, with about 8.1% found just once. This sample also belongs to another study, concerning yellow fever vaccine responses in identical twins.

Material for sequencing was memory (CD45RO+) T cells sorted from blood. The origin of the receptors is a woman under 30 in good health.

The rearrangement joins TRBV6-2 or TRBV6-3 to TRBJ1-6, with 10 bases matching TRBD1. This CDR3 is built from 14 residues. The V gene's germline CDR1 is MNHEY and CDR2 SVGEGT. Trimming cost V 5 bases and J 10 bases; bases outside gene matches: 5. CDR3 sequence: CASSPGTGASPLHF. CDR3 nucleotides: TGTGCCAGCAGTCCCGGGACAGGGGCCTCACCCCTCCACTTT.

There are many counts of this clonotype. The rearrangement joins TRBV7-9 to TRBJ1-4; 7 nucleotides line up with TRBD1. The CDR3 loop spans 13 amino acids. CDR1 is SEHNR, CDR2 FQNEAQ, per germline (reference sequence). Germline trimming cut 7 bases from V and 7 bases from J; bases unmatched to any gene: 6. The CDR3 coding sequence is TGTGCCAGCAACGACAGGGAGTCTGAAAAACTGTTTTTT. Translating it yields CASNDRESEKLFF.

This clonotype was counted between two and nine times. The chain has TRBV24-1 and TRBJ2-5; the D gene is possibly TRBD1 (5 bases). Germline V lookup: CDR1 KGHDR, CDR2 SFDVKD. This CDR3 spans 14 amino acids. V gave up 3 bases and J gave up 4 bases, with 11 bases separating them. The CDR3 DNA follows: TGTGCCACCAGTGATCACAGGAAGGCAGAGACCCAGTACTTC. This sequence encodes CATSDHRKAETQYF.

A remark on this clonotype: This may stem from a read error, because a much larger clone lies one nucleotide away. The CDR3 loop reads CASSSRDRGTDTRYF. The CDR3 nucleotides are TGTGCCAGCAGTTCCCGGGACAGGGGCACAGATACGCGGTATTTT. The V call is TRBV28, the J call TRBJ2-3; TRBD1 matches 10 bases. Germline V gives CDR1 MDHEN, CDR2 SYDVKM. This CDR3 region has 15 residues.

Many counts were recorded for this clonotype. This sequence joins TRBV20-1 and TRBJ2-7, with D possibly matching TRBD1 (5 bases). The germline CDR1 and CDR2 sequences are DFQATT and SNEGSKA (reference sequence). Trimming shortened V by 2 bases and J by 0 bases, and 8 bases separated the two germline ends. The CDR3 sequence is 13 residues long. CDR3 DNA sequence: TGCAGTGCTAGAAAGCAGGGCTCCTACGAGCAGTACTTC. This gives the protein CSARKQGSYEQYF.

J is TRBJ2-7 and V is TRBV20-1; unclear D gene. This CDR3 has 14 residues. The V end was cut by 3 bases, the J end by 2 bases, with 14 bases between. Germline V gene lookup returns CDR1 DFQATT and CDR2 SNEGSKA (reference sequence). In DNA form, the CDR3 reads TGCAGTGCTAGCGACTGGCAGGACCCCTACGAGCAGTACGTC. Protein: CSASDWQDPYEQYV.

The chain uses TRBV7-9 and TRBJ2-3; D gene uncertain. This CDR3 contains 14 residues. Germline CDR1 is SEHNR and CDR2 is FQNEAQ (reference sequence). Trimming cost V 1 base and J 6 bases, with 11 bases left between them. CDR3 amino acids: CASSLVKTGDTQYF. The CDR3 DNA follows: TGTGCCAGCAGCTTAGTTAAAACTGGCGATACGCAGTATTTT.

This clonotype was seen ten or more times. The genes are TRBV5-1 and TRBJ2-5; the D is unclear. The ends were cut back, 0 bases at V and 3 bases at J, with 9 bases in the middle. The CDR3 consists of 14 residues. CDR1 is SGHRS, CDR2 YFSETQ, per germline. This CDR3 reads CASSLGGLKETQYF. CDR3 in DNA: TGCGCCAGCAGCTTGGGAGGATTGAAAGAGACCCAGTACTTC.